The clone carrying this T cell receptor (beta chain) occurred once. Its antigen is unidentified. These data originate in a study of monozygotic twins with cystic fibrosis. Study-wide context: Libraries were built from roughly 2.8 micrograms of fragmented DNA using about 14 PCR cycles. Study-level points and caveats: In 13 of 16 pairs, V gene usage was closest to the co-twin's. Monozygotic CF twin pairs shared significantly more nucleotide-identical clonotypes than unrelated CF individuals did. Shared CDR3 numbers were not associated with age, concordance or severity.

J lost 4 bases, V lost 5 bases, and 10 bases had no gene match. CDR3 length: 15 amino acids. Germline values: CDR1 MDHEN, CDR2 SYDVKM. Sequencing was performed with immunoSEQ multiplex PCR; in TCRdb, only in-frame clones are kept and a portion is missing. Counted here are 30,000 or so clones, 66% occurring once; the ten biggest clones make up approximately 0.81%. The clonotype originates from a girl aged 10 to 17 with cystic fibrosis. This chain uses TRBV28 with TRBJ2-7, with TRBD1 identical over 8 bases. Sequencing input: blood. The CDR3 is CASSPYGTGGYEQYF. The CDR3 DNA reads as TGTGCCAGCAGTCCGTACGGGACAGGAGGGTACGAGCAGTACTTC.